One sample yielded the 5 T cell receptor beta chains listed below, sequenced in a study of blood T cell repertoires in COVID-19. The repertoire was sequenced with immunoSEQ multiplex PCR; TCRdb's copy has only in-frame clones and lacks some. In the table there are about 240,000 clones, 80% to 90% of which are singletons. The sample comprised PBMCs or T cells enriched from blood (not recorded which). These receptors came from a middle-aged woman who had been exposed to COVID-19.

The chain couples TRBV5-5 to TRBJ1-4; 9 bases line up with TRBD1. The junction had 1 base not matched to a gene; V was cut back by 4 bases and J by 0 bases. Germline CDR1 reads SGHKS; CDR2 reads YYEKEE (reference sequence). This CDR3 spans 15 amino acids. The CDR3 spells CASSRTGATNEKLFF. The DNA for the CDR3 is TGTGCCAGCAGCCGGACAGGGGCAACTAATGAAAAACTGTTTTTT.

The chain employs TRBV27 and TRBJ2-3, with D possibly TRBD1 on 6 matching bases. Trimming cost V 1 base and J 2 bases, with 13 bases left between them. CDR3 length: 16 amino acids. Germline V lookup: CDR1 MNHEY, CDR2 SMNVEV (reference sequence). This CDR3 is CASSLLGRGFTDTQYF. Here the CDR3 DNA reads TGTGCCAGCAGTTTATTAGGCAGGGGATTCACAGATACGCAGTATTTT.

This chain connects TRBV6-6 to TRBJ1-1; possible D gene TRBD1, 6 bases. Germline V CDR1 and CDR2: MNHNY, SVGAGI (reference sequence). Between the trimmed V and J ends, which lost 7 bases and 0 bases, there was a span of 18 bases. This CDR3 is 16 amino acids long. The CDR3 coding sequence is TGTGCCAGCACTGTCCCCGAGGCAGGGGTGAACACTGAAGCTTTCTTT. It codes for CASTVPEAGVNTEAFF.

V is TRBV7-8 and J is TRBJ1-1, with no clear D. Germline V gives CDR1 SGHVS, CDR2 FQNEAQ. This CDR3 is built from 17 residues. Trimming removed 2 bases from V and 0 bases from J, with 16 bases in between. The CDR3 DNA reads TGTGCCAGCAGCTTACGAGGATCAAATGATATGAACACTGAAGCTTTCTTT. This gives the protein CASSLRGSNDMNTEAFF.

This clone was recorded once. The V and J genes are TRBV4-2 and TRBJ1-2, with D possibly TRBD1 on 6 matching bases. The CDR3 contains 15 residues. V lost 4 bases to trimming and J lost 1 base, with 13 bases between them. The germline V gene encodes CDR1 LGHNA and CDR2 YNFKEQ. The CDR3 region is CASSPGTGNNYGYTF. For the CDR3, the DNA is TGTGCCAGCAGCCCGGGAACAGGGAATAACTATGGCTACACCTTC.